The 17 T cell receptor beta chains below were found in one sample sequenced in a study of post-analysis software for immune sequencing data (dated by TCRdb to between 2014 and 2016). Libraries were built with PCR. The reads were generated on an Illumina HiSeq 2500. To reduce PCR and sequencing biases, unique molecular identifiers were incorporated into the TCR beta cDNA libraries. TCRdb trimmed the raw reads at Q25, called clones with MiXCR and kept productive beta chains. CDR3 protein duplicates are merged, each entry listing the most common genes and DNA. The sample has 350,000 to 500,000 distinct CDR3 sequences on record, less than 40% of them singletons. The ten top clones hold under 9% of the sample. General study outcomes and caveats: Four or five TRBV segments, including TRBV5-6, TRBV5-1 and TRBV20-1, were significantly more frequent in patients than controls.

Their antigens are not known. Sequencing used blood. The origin of the receptors is a girl under 10 years old with multiple sclerosis.

There are a few counts of this clonotype. The chain carries TRBV5-1 and TRBJ2-1; the match to TRBD2 covers 11 bases. The CDR3 has 16 amino acids. Trimming at V came to 2 bases and at J to 2 bases, leaving 3 bases not matched to a gene. Germline V gene data show CDR1 as SGHRS and CDR2 as YFSETQ. The CDR3 nucleotides read TGCGCCAGCAGCTTAACTAGCGGGAGTGCCTACAATGAGCAGTTCTTC. Translating it yields CASSLTSGSAYNEQFF.

This clonotype was found a few times. The rearrangement joins TRBV29-1 to TRBJ2-1; the match to TRBD2 covers 7 bases. V lost 3 bases, J lost 8 bases, and 13 bases stayed unmatched. The CDR3 sequence is 15 residues long. Per germline, CDR1 SQVTM and CDR2 ANQGSEA. As DNA, the CDR3 is TGCAGCGTTGACGGTGCTGGCGGGAGTGGGGATGAGCAGTTCTTC. Its translation is CSVDGAGGSGDEQFF.

CDR3 region: CSVEPSGSYNEQFF. The CDR3 DNA sequence: TGCAGCGTTGAACCTAGCGGATCCTACAATGAGCAGTTCTTC. The rearrangement joins TRBV29-1 to TRBJ2-1, with TRBD2 matching 7 bases. CDR3 length: 14 residues. Germline CDR1 and CDR2: SQVTM and ANQGSEA. With 2 bases clipped from V and 1 base from J, the junction kept 2 bases outside the gene matches.

This clonotype was found a few times. This chain links TRBV7-9 with TRBJ1-6; tentatively, D is TRBD1 (6 bases). V lost 1 base and J 10 bases, leaving 11 bases between the germline ends. This CDR3 is 14 amino acids long. Germline CDR1 and CDR2: SEHNR and FQNEAQ (reference sequence). The CDR3 sequence is CASSLGPGVSPLHF. In DNA form, the CDR3 reads TGTGCCAGCAGCTTAGGCCCAGGGGTATCACCCCTCCACTTT.

The chain has TRBV7-2 and TRBJ2-7; unclear D gene. CDR1 SGHTA and CDR2 FQGNSA come from the germline V gene. V lost 3 bases and J 2 bases, leaving 17 bases between the germline ends. This CDR3 has 16 amino acids. CDR3 sequence reads: CASSLHASRGTYEQYF. DNA for the CDR3: TGTGCCAGCAGCTTGCACGCCTCGAGAGGTACCTACGAGCAGTACTTC.

The rearrangement uses TRBV4-2 and TRBJ2-7, with a possible D match to TRBD2 (6 bases). The length of the CDR3 is 15 residues. Per germline, CDR1 LGHNA and CDR2 YNFKEQ. Trimming stripped 0 bases from V and 3 bases from J, with 12 bases between. Here the CDR3 reads CASSQDLLALYEQYF. The CDR3 DNA follows: TGTGCCAGCAGCCAAGATCTACTAGCCCTCTACGAGCAGTACTTC.

V and J are TRBV7-9 and TRBJ2-7, with unresolved D. The V end lost 5 bases, the J end lost 5 bases, and 16 bases lay between the germline ends. CDR3 length: 14 amino acids. Germline V CDR1 and CDR2: SEHNR, FQNEAQ (reference sequence). The CDR3 DNA reads as TGTGCCAGCAGCCACTCAGACGGCGCCCACGAGCAGTACTTC. Residues: CASSHSDGAHEQYF.

This chain links TRBV12-3 or TRBV12-4 with TRBJ2-3; 7 bases map to TRBD1. CDR3 length equals 16 residues. V gave up 6 bases and J gave up 2 bases; unmatched junction bases: 11. CDR3 loop: CASRTRGQWDTDTQYF. DNA of the CDR3: TGTGCCAGCAGGACTCGGGGACAGTGGGACACAGATACGCAGTATTTT.

V is TRBV7-2 and J is TRBJ1-2; possibly TRBD1 for D (5 bases). The V gene's germline CDR1 is SGHTA and CDR2 FQGNSA. The germline V and J ends were trimmed by 7 bases and 4 bases, with 19 bases remaining between them. The CDR3 sequence is 15 residues long. CDR3 residues: CASKIIGGQIYGYTF. CDR3 nucleotides: TGTGCCAGCAAGATCATCGGAGGACAAATCTATGGCTACACCTTC.

This clonotype showed up just a few times. The chain employs TRBV4-1 and TRBJ2-5; maybe TRBD2 (5 bases). CDR3 length equals 14 residues. V lost 1 base to trimming and J lost 4 bases, with 10 bases between them. CDR1 and CDR2 (germline): MGHRA, YSYEKL. The CDR3 spells CASSQGRPPETQYF. CDR3 bases: TGCGCCAGCAGCCAAGGGAGGCCTCCAGAGACCCAGTACTTC.

The CDR3 DNA reads TGTGCCAGCAGTTCCCACGGCTCTAATGAAAAACTGTTTTTT. This translates into CASSSHGSNEKLFF. The chain combines TRBV12-3 or TRBV12-4 with TRBJ1-4; unclear D gene. CDR3 length: 14 residues. V was trimmed by 4 bases and J by 3 bases, leaving 9 bases between them.

The chain uses TRBV12-3 or TRBV12-4 and TRBJ2-7; a weak D match, TRBD1 (6 bases). This CDR3 spans 18 amino acids. V dropped 0 bases and J dropped 1 base, with 19 bases sitting between them. The CDR3 spells CASSLAGTTYRRSYEQYF. In DNA form, the CDR3 reads TGTGCCAGCAGTTTAGCTGGGACAACCTACAGGAGGTCCTACGAGCAGTACTTC.

The rearrangement links TRBV15 to TRBJ2-7; D is perhaps TRBD1 or TRBD2 (7 bases each). V dropped 0 bases and J dropped 6 bases, with 12 bases sitting between them. The germline V gene has CDR1 LNHNV and CDR2 YYDKDF (reference sequence). This CDR3 comprises 14 residues. DNA for the CDR3: TGTGCCACCAGCAGAGATTTCAGGGGGGGCGAGCAGTACTTC. Its translation is CATSRDFRGGEQYF.

With regard to this clonotype: A much larger clone differs by one base, so this may be a read error. This chain connects TRBV9 to TRBJ2-7; D gene unclear. The CDR3 has 14 amino acids. Looked up from germline, CDR1 is SGDLS and CDR2 is YYNGEE. V lost 3 bases and J lost 0, with 10 bases in between. This chain's CDR3 is CASSGRSNSYEQYF. Here the CDR3 DNA reads TGTGCCAGCAGCGGACGCTCGAACTCCTACGAGCAGTACTTC.

As concerns this clonotype: One junction end does not reproduce the germline sequence, and a read error may be involved. The rearrangement links TRBV9 to TRBJ1-6; possible D gene TRBD1, 6 bases. Germline assignment: CDR1 SGDLS and CDR2 YYNGEE. The CDR3 spans 14 residues. The CDR3 nucleotides are TGTGCCTGCAGCGTCCGGGGGCTTAATTCACCCCTCCACTTT. It is translated as CACSVRGLNSPLHF.

This clonotype has a handful of counts. As DNA, the CDR3 is TGTGCCAGCAGCCAGGACCCCGGGAGGGCTGATGAGCAGTTCTTC. Residues: CASSQDPGRADEQFF. The chain couples TRBV4-2 to TRBJ2-1; 8 bases are shared with TRBD2. CDR3 length: 15 amino acids. V lost 3 bases, J lost 8 bases, and 9 bases stayed unmatched. Germline CDR1 is LGHNA and CDR2 is YNFKEQ.

This clonotype was counted a few times. CDR3 amino acids: CASTRAAAAPQETQYF. The CDR3 DNA reads TGTGCCAGCACCAGAGCGGCAGCCGCCCCGCAAGAGACCCAGTACTTC. The chain carries TRBV7-9 and TRBJ2-5, with a weak D call TRBD2 (5 bases). V lost 7 bases and J lost 2, with 20 bases in between. Germline assignment: CDR1 SEHNR and CDR2 FQNEAQ (reference sequence). The CDR3 has 16 residues.